Here is one TCR beta chain with its context. This specimen belongs to a study of shared clonotypes between healthy human individuals. Sequencing was performed with immunoSEQ multiplex PCR; in TCRdb, only in-frame clones are kept and a portion is missing. Of about 1,500,000 clones listed, more than 95% are singletons. Among the donors, all were Caucasian adults who lived in Nashville, Tennessee. The sequenced sample consisted of naive CD4+ T cells sorted from blood. Subset reported: CD45RA+ positively selected. The clonotype was recovered from a man younger than 45 in good health.

The CDR3 loop reads CASSVGTSGWPQHF. DNA of the CDR3: TGTGCCAGCAGCGTGGGGACGTCGGGGTGGCCCCAGCATTTT. V usage is TRBV9 and J usage is TRBJ1-5, with D possibly matching TRBD1 (5 bases). The CDR3 spans 14 residues. Germline lookup yields CDR1 SGDLS and CDR2 YYNGEE. The V end lost 2 bases, the J end lost 9 bases, and 15 bases lay between the germline ends.